A selection of T cell receptor beta chains follows, all from one sample in a study of blood T cell repertoires in COVID-19. Sequencing was performed with immunoSEQ multiplex PCR; in TCRdb, only in-frame clones are kept and a portion is missing. The sample has 130,000 or so clones, about 80% seen once. Sequencing input: peripheral blood. These receptors were obtained from a human donor in a cohort sampled during active COVID-19. CDR3s include the opening cysteine and the closing phenylalanine or tryptophan. The D gene is left open where the match is weak. The size entry is marked missing in some rows and otherwise reads once, few, many or a size class.

clone size: -
D gene: TRBD1
J gene: TRBJ2-5
V gene: TRBV11-3
CDR3 DNA: TGTGCCAGCAGCTTAGGGGGACAGAACCCCGAAGAGACCCAGTACTTC
CDR3 protein: CASSLGGQNPEETQYF

clone size: -
D gene: TRBD1
J gene: TRBJ1-1
V gene: TRBV7-2
CDR3 DNA: TGTGCCAGCAGCTCACGCCGGGACAGGGGCACTGAAGCTTTCTTT
CDR3 protein: CASSSRRDRGTEAFF

clone size: -
D gene: TRBD1
J gene: TRBJ1-3
V gene: TRBV18
CDR3 DNA: TGTGCCAGCTCACCGTTCCCCCGACAGGGGAGGCTTGCCGGAAACACCATATATTTT
CDR3 protein: CASSPFPRQGRLAGNTIYF

clone size: -
D gene: TRBD1
J gene: TRBJ1-3
V gene: TRBV9
CDR3 DNA: TGTGCCAGCAGTTCCGGGACAGGGAATTTTGGAAACACCATATATTTT
CDR3 protein: CASSSGTGNFGNTIYF

clone size: once
D gene: TRBD1
J gene: TRBJ2-6
V gene: TRBV29-1
CDR3 DNA: TGCAGCGTCCGGGACAGGGGTGCTGGGGCCAACGTCCTGACTTTC
CDR3 protein: CSVRDRGAGANVLTF

clone size: -
D gene: -
J gene: TRBJ1-3
V gene: TRBV2
CDR3 DNA: TGTGCCAGCAGTGAAACGGTCTCTGGAAACACCATATATTTT
CDR3 protein: CASSETVSGNTIYF

clone size: -
D gene: -
J gene: TRBJ1-4
V gene: TRBV29-1
CDR3 DNA: TGCAGCGTGGAGGACAGTGAAGGGGAAAAACTGTCTTTT
CDR3 protein: CSVEDSEGEKLSF

clone size: -
D gene: -
J gene: TRBJ1-4
V gene: TRBV2
CDR3 DNA: TGTGCCAGCAGAGCACTCGAAAAACTGTTTTTT
CDR3 protein: CASRALEKLFF

clone size: -
D gene: TRBD2
J gene: TRBJ2-7
V gene: TRBV19
CDR3 DNA: TGTGCCAGTAGTGCATCGGGGGGTTACGAGCAGTACTTC
CDR3 protein: CASSASGGYEQYF

clone size: few
D gene: TRBD1
J gene: TRBJ2-7
V gene: TRBV29-1
CDR3 DNA: TGCAGCGTCTACAGGACAGGGGGTGATTACTACGAGCAGTACTTC
CDR3 protein: CSVYRTGGDYYEQYF

clone size: -
D gene: -
J gene: TRBJ2-7
V gene: TRBV4-2
CDR3 DNA: TGTGCCAGCAGCCAGACAGCTCTCGGTTTGGGCGGGGGCACCTCGGGCGAGCAGTACTTC
CDR3 protein: CASSQTALGLGGGTSGEQYF

clone size: -
D gene: -
J gene: TRBJ1-3
V gene: TRBV3-1/TRBV3-2
CDR3 DNA: TGTGCCAGCAGTCCTCAGGGCTCTGGAAACACCATATATTTT
CDR3 protein: CASSPQGSGNTIYF

clone size: -
D gene: TRBD1
J gene: TRBJ1-5
V gene: TRBV3-1/TRBV3-2
CDR3 DNA: TGTGCCAGCAGCCAAGATTTCGGACAGGCTCAGCCCCAGCATTTT
CDR3 protein: CASSQDFGQAQPQHF

clone size: -
D gene: -
J gene: TRBJ2-2
V gene: TRBV25-1
CDR3 DNA: TGTGCCAGCAGTGACCACATCGGCGGCAGGGAGGCCGGGGAGCTGTTTTTT
CDR3 protein: CASSDHIGGREAGELFF

clone size: -
D gene: TRBD1
J gene: TRBJ1-6
V gene: TRBV18
CDR3 DNA: TGTGCCAGCTCACCTGACAGGGCCTCCTATAATTCACCCCTCCACTTT
CDR3 protein: CASSPDRASYNSPLHF

clone size: -
D gene: TRBD1
J gene: TRBJ1-6
V gene: TRBV2
CDR3 DNA: TGTGCCAGCAGTGAACAGGGACAGGGGGGTTCACCCCTCCACTTT
CDR3 protein: CASSEQGQGGSPLHF

clone size: -
D gene: TRBD2
J gene: TRBJ2-3
V gene: TRBV4-1
CDR3 DNA: TGCGCCAGCAGCCAAGGGTGGGGGGGAACTAGCACAGATACGCAGTATTTT
CDR3 protein: CASSQGWGGTSTDTQYF

clone size: -
D gene: -
J gene: TRBJ2-7
V gene: TRBV19
CDR3 DNA: TGTGCCAGTAGCGACACGGCTATAGTGGACGAGCAGTACTTC
CDR3 protein: CASSDTAIVDEQYF

clone size: -
D gene: -
J gene: TRBJ2-7
V gene: TRBV13
CDR3 DNA: TGTGCCAGCAGCTTAGGCGGGGGCTACGAGCAGTACTTC
CDR3 protein: CASSLGGGYEQYF

clone size: -
D gene: TRBD1
J gene: TRBJ2-7
V gene: TRBV27
CDR3 DNA: TGTGCCAGCAGCCCATTCCGCCCCAGGGGACAGTTTTACGAGCAGTACTTC
CDR3 protein: CASSPFRPRGQFYEQYF

clone size: -
D gene: TRBD1
J gene: TRBJ2-2
V gene: TRBV2
CDR3 DNA: TGTGCCAGCAGTAGACAGGGGGCAAACACCGGGGAGCTGTTTTTT
CDR3 protein: CASSRQGANTGELFF

clone size: -
D gene: TRBD1
J gene: TRBJ1-2
V gene: TRBV7-9
CDR3 DNA: TGTGCCAGCGACCTCAAACAGGGGGCTGACTACACCTTC
CDR3 protein: CASDLKQGADYTF

clone size: -
D gene: TRBD1
J gene: TRBJ1-5
V gene: TRBV18
CDR3 DNA: TGTGCCAGCTCACTGGGACAGGGGGTTTCGAGCAATCAGCCCCAGCATTTT
CDR3 protein: CASSLGQGVSSNQPQHF

clone size: -
D gene: TRBD1
J gene: TRBJ2-7
V gene: TRBV12-5
CDR3 DNA: TGTGCTAGTGGTTTGGTACAAGGGACAGGGGCCTACGAGCAGTACTTC
CDR3 protein: CASGLVQGTGAYEQYF

clone size: few
D gene: -
J gene: TRBJ1-5
V gene: TRBV6-2/TRBV6-3
CDR3 DNA: TGTGCCAGCAGTTTATACGGGAACAATCAGCCCCAGCATTTT
CDR3 protein: CASSLYGNNQPQHF

clone size: -
D gene: TRBD2
J gene: TRBJ2-3
V gene: TRBV3-1/TRBV3-2
CDR3 DNA: TGTGCCAGCAGCCCCCCTCGGACTAGCGGGGGGGCTAATACGCAGTATTTT
CDR3 protein: CASSPPRTSGGANTQYF

clone size: few
D gene: -
J gene: TRBJ2-7
V gene: TRBV7-9
CDR3 DNA: TGTGCCAGCAGCTTCCTCCAGGAAACATACGAGCAGTACTTC
CDR3 protein: CASSFLQETYEQYF

clone size: few
D gene: -
J gene: TRBJ1-6
V gene: TRBV19
CDR3 DNA: TGTGCCAGTAGTATAGTTCCGGTGGATAATTCACCCCTCCACTTT
CDR3 protein: CASSIVPVDNSPLHF

clone size: -
D gene: -
J gene: TRBJ1-3
V gene: TRBV28
CDR3 DNA: TGTGCCAGCAGTTGGATATCCGGGGGGTTAAACACCATATATTTT
CDR3 protein: CASSWISGGLNTIYF

clone size: -
D gene: -
J gene: TRBJ1-4
V gene: TRBV5-1
CDR3 DNA: TGCGCCAGCAGGGGGAAGGAGGGCGTATATGAAAAACTGTTTTTT
CDR3 protein: CASRGKEGVYEKLFF

clone size: -
D gene: -
J gene: TRBJ1-2
V gene: TRBV5-6
CDR3 DNA: TGTGCCAGCAGCTTGGGAGTCTATGGCTACACCTTC
CDR3 protein: CASSLGVYGYTF

clone size: -
D gene: -
J gene: TRBJ2-7
V gene: TRBV3-1/TRBV3-2
CDR3 DNA: TGTGCCAGCAGCCAAGTAGGGGCCCGAACCTACGAGCAGTACTTC
CDR3 protein: CASSQVGARTYEQYF

clone size: few
D gene: TRBD1
J gene: TRBJ2-7
V gene: TRBV27
CDR3 DNA: TGTGCCAGCAGTCCGACAAGGGGGCACTACGAGCAGTACTTC
CDR3 protein: CASSPTRGHYEQYF

clone size: once
D gene: TRBD1
J gene: TRBJ2-7
V gene: TRBV28
CDR3 DNA: TGTGCCAGCAGTTTAGGGACAGGGTCATACTACGAGCAGTACTTC
CDR3 protein: CASSLGTGSYYEQYF

clone size: -
D gene: TRBD1
J gene: TRBJ2-1
V gene: TRBV6-6
CDR3 DNA: TGTGCCAGCAGTCGTACAGGGGGAGTAGACAATGAGCAGTTCTTC
CDR3 protein: CASSRTGGVDNEQFF

clone size: -
D gene: -
J gene: TRBJ2-5
V gene: TRBV24-1
CDR3 DNA: TGTGCCACCAGTGATTCTAAAACAGGCCAAGAGACCCAGTACTTC
CDR3 protein: CATSDSKTGQETQYF

clone size: -
D gene: -
J gene: TRBJ1-2
V gene: TRBV6-5
CDR3 DNA: TGTGCCAGCAGCATCCGGGAGCTCTATGGCTACACCTTC
CDR3 protein: CASSIRELYGYTF

clone size: -
D gene: -
J gene: TRBJ2-4
V gene: TRBV6-2/TRBV6-3
CDR3 DNA: TGTGCCAGCAGTGCAGGGTGGCAAAACATTCAGTACTTC
CDR3 protein: CASSAGWQNIQYF

clone size: -
D gene: -
J gene: TRBJ1-1
V gene: TRBV7-9
CDR3 DNA: TGTGCCAGCAGCCAGGGAACTTACGACCTGAACACTGAAGCTTTCTTT
CDR3 protein: CASSQGTYDLNTEAFF

clone size: -
D gene: TRBD1
J gene: TRBJ2-7
V gene: TRBV11-2
CDR3 DNA: TGTGCCGCATCCTCAACCGGGACAGCTTCGTTC
CDR3 protein: CAASSTGTASF

clone size: once
D gene: -
J gene: TRBJ2-6
V gene: TRBV9
CDR3 DNA: TGTGCCAGCAGCGTAGAGGGGGGGCCCTCTGGGGCCAACGTCCTGACTTTC
CDR3 protein: CASSVEGGPSGANVLTF

clone size: few
D gene: TRBD1
J gene: TRBJ2-7
V gene: TRBV7-9
CDR3 DNA: TGTGCCAGCAGCTCTACTACAGGGGTTTACGAGCAGTACTTC
CDR3 protein: CASSSTTGVYEQYF

clone size: -
D gene: TRBD1
J gene: TRBJ2-2
V gene: TRBV27
CDR3 DNA: TGTGCCAGCAGTTTAACAGGGGGTTCGGTCACCGGGGAGCTGTTTTTT
CDR3 protein: CASSLTGGSVTGELFF

clone size: -
D gene: -
J gene: TRBJ1-4
V gene: TRBV2
CDR3 DNA: TGTGCCAGCAGAGGGGGATCCAATGAAAAACTGTTTTTT
CDR3 protein: CASRGGSNEKLFF

clone size: -
D gene: -
J gene: TRBJ1-1
V gene: TRBV11-2
CDR3 DNA: TGTGCCAGCAGCTTAGATTGGGCCAGCAGAATAACTGAAGCTTTCTTT
CDR3 protein: CASSLDWASRITEAFF

clone size: -
D gene: -
J gene: TRBJ1-2
V gene: TRBV14
CDR3 DNA: TGTGCCAGCAGCCCTTCCACAGTCCTTCCTCGCGGCTACACCTTC
CDR3 protein: CASSPSTVLPRGYTF

clone size: -
D gene: TRBD1
J gene: TRBJ1-4
V gene: TRBV6-6
CDR3 DNA: TGTGCCAGCAGCTCGGGACAGAGGTTTGAAAAACTGTTTTTT
CDR3 protein: CASSSGQRFEKLFF

clone size: -
D gene: TRBD2
J gene: TRBJ2-3
V gene: TRBV19
CDR3 DNA: TGTGCCAGTAGTCCGGGAGGGAGAACAGGTATCGTGTATACGCAGTATTTT
CDR3 protein: CASSPGGRTGIVYTQYF

clone size: -
D gene: TRBD1
J gene: TRBJ2-7
V gene: TRBV14
CDR3 DNA: TGTGCCAGCAGCCAAGATCGGGACAGAGCCCGCTACGAGCAGTACTTC
CDR3 protein: CASSQDRDRARYEQYF

clone size: -
D gene: -
J gene: TRBJ1-5
V gene: TRBV6-5
CDR3 DNA: TGTGCCAGCAGTTATCAAGAGAATCAGCCCCAGCATTTT
CDR3 protein: CASSYQENQPQHF

clone size: -
D gene: TRBD2
J gene: TRBJ2-3
V gene: TRBV5-4
CDR3 DNA: TGTGCCAGCAGCATCCTAGCGGGGGCCGACACAGATACGCAGTATTTT
CDR3 protein: CASSILAGADTDTQYF

clone size: -
D gene: -
J gene: TRBJ1-3
V gene: TRBV7-9
CDR3 DNA: TGTGCCAGCAGCTTCGCCCGAGCTGGAAACACCATATATTTT
CDR3 protein: CASSFARAGNTIYF

clone size: -
D gene: -
J gene: TRBJ2-5
V gene: TRBV24-1
CDR3 DNA: TGTGCCACCAGTGGGCGGTGGGACACCTCCCAGAGATGGACCCAGTACTTC
CDR3 protein: CATSGRWDTSQRWTQYF

clone size: -
D gene: TRBD1
J gene: TRBJ1-4
V gene: TRBV19
CDR3 DNA: TGTGCCAGTAGTATAGAAGGAAGGGGGCTCGGAAAACTGTTTTTT
CDR3 protein: CASSIEGRGLGKLFF

clone size: -
D gene: TRBD1
J gene: TRBJ1-2
V gene: TRBV6-6
CDR3 DNA: TGTGCCAGCAGTCCCTCCGGACAGGGGGCTTTGGGCTATGGCTACACCTTC
CDR3 protein: CASSPSGQGALGYGYTF